This TCR beta chain is drawn from a study of cytomegalovirus exposure and HLA in healthy donors. Study-wide results and caveats: It was about 150 TCR beta chains that were listed as cytomegalovirus-associated. TCR sequences were mostly rare, though some public TCRs occurred in many donors. In vitro experiments confirmed that three CMV-associated chains were specific for CMV antigens.

Assay used: immunoSEQ multiplex PCR; TCRdb lists only in-frame clones, some missing. The data contain under 250,000 clones, less than 90% of them singletons. Comment on this clone: No antigen is known for it.

The germline V gene encodes CDR1 MNHEY and CDR2 SMNVEV (reference sequence). The CDR3 spans 14 residues. The ends were cut back, 5 bases at V and 3 bases at J, with 14 bases in the middle. This clonotype was sampled from a woman aged 18-30 years in good health and CMV-seronegative. This chain links TRBV27 with TRBJ2-7, with a possible D match to TRBD1 (7 bases). Sequencing was performed on PBMCs. The DNA of the CDR3 is TGTGCCAGCAGTCCGAGACAGGGAGGCTACGAGCAGTACTTC. As protein: CASSPRQGGYEQYF.